This TCR beta chain was sequenced for a study of T-cell memory formation after mild COVID-19. The V gene lost 1 base and the J gene lost 1 base, with 5 bases spanning the gap. Germline CDR1 DFQATT, CDR2 SNEGSKA (reference sequence). This CDR3 contains 13 residues. In this sample, this clonotype turned up a few times. Its specificity is unknown. In TCRdb, the 5' RACE reads were re-called with MiXCR into one record per CDR3 protein. The table has under 450,000 distinct CDR3 sequences, around an eighth seen once. Broader study findings: CD4/CD8 balance characterized clones contracting day 15 to 85, and CD4+ skew characterized later expanders.

V gene TRBV20-1 combines with J gene TRBJ1-5, with D unresolved. This receptor was obtained from a young man who had mild COVID-19 (a few samples of this study predate the infection). Cell type and time point are not known. Sequences were obtained from PBMCs or a T cell subset sorted from them (not recorded which). CDR3 in amino acids: CSARGPSNQPQHF. As DNA, the CDR3 is TGCAGTGCTAGAGGGCCAAGCAATCAGCCCCAGCATTTT.